A single TCR beta chain is shown here with its context. The source of the sample is a study of blood T cell repertoires in COVID-19. The CDR3 covers 15 residues. Germline values: CDR1 MGHRA, CDR2 YSYEKL. J lost 7 bases, V lost 3 bases, and 6 bases had no gene match. The method was immunoSEQ multiplex PCR; TCRdb's version includes in-frame clones alone and lacks a portion of them. The data show a few hundred thousand clones, more than 75% seen once. This TCR was sampled from a man between 25 and 39 years old who had recovered from COVID-19. The sample taken for sequencing was PBMCs or T cells enriched from blood (not recorded which). J is TRBJ1-6 and V is TRBV4-1, with 7 bases matching TRBD1. The CDR3 DNA reads as TGCGCCAGCAGCCAGATAGAGGGGGCGAATTCACCCCTCCACTTT. This encodes CASSQIEGANSPLHF.